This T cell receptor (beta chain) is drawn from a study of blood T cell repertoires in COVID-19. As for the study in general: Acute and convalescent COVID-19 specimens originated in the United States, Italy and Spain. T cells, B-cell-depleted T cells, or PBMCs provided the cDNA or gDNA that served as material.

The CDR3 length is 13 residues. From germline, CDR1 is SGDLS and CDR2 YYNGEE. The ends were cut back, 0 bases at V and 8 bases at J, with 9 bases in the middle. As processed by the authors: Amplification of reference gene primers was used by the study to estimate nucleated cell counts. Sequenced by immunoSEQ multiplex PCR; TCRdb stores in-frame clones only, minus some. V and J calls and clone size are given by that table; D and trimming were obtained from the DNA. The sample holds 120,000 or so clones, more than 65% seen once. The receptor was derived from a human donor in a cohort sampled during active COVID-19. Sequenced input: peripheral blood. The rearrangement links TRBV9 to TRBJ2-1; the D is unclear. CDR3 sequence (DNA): TGTGCCAGCAGCGTAGCTAGTTTGGATGAGCAGTTCTTC. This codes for CASSVASLDEQFF.